The 14 T cell receptor beta chains below come from one sample, sequenced in a study of monozygotic twins with inflammatory bowel disease. TCRdb re-called the 5' RACE reads and gives one entry per CDR3 protein, without DNA. Here the sample table reports some 170,000 distinct CDR3 sequences. Sequencing was performed on blood. These receptors all come from a human donor with ulcerative colitis or Crohn's disease, or a healthy co-twin of an affected twin (not recorded which).

The rearrangement links TRBV12-5 to TRBJ2-5; TCRdb's assignment of TRBD2 cannot be checked, as there is no DNA. Germline V gene lookup returns CDR1 LGHNT and CDR2 FRNRAP. This CDR3 comprises 17 residues. CDR3 amino acids: CASGLVLTSGRLETQYF.

The V gene is TRBV11-3, the J gene TRBJ2-1. Germline V lookup: CDR1 SGHNT, CDR2 YENEEA. The CDR3 sequence is 13 residues long. The CDR3 sequence is CASSLEASNEQFF.

The chain joins TRBV4-1 to TRBJ1-5; checking the TCRdb D call of TRBD1 is not possible without DNA. The CDR3 spans 15 residues. Germline-derived CDR1 and CDR2 are MGHRA and YSYEKL. This CDR3 is CASSPWDRANQPQHF.

V and J are TRBV7-9 and TRBJ2-1; TCRdb names TRBD2, which stays unverified in the absence of DNA. CDR3 length: 12 residues. CDR1 and CDR2 (germline): SEHNR, FQNEAQ (reference sequence). The CDR3 spells CASSWTSIEQFF.

The V and J genes are TRBV7-2 and TRBJ2-1. From germline, CDR1 is SGHTA and CDR2 FQGNSA. This CDR3 has 14 amino acids. CDR3 in amino acids: CASGGGSSYNEQFF.

The chain uses TRBV9 and TRBJ2-7; TCRdb picks TRBD2, but there is no DNA to check that call. The germline gives CDR1 SGDLS, CDR2 YYNGEE. The CDR3 contains 16 residues. This chain's CDR3 is CASSGGSGSRTYEQYF.

This chain uses TRBV18 with TRBJ1-5; TCRdb's D call of TRBD1 is untestable without DNA. The germline CDR1 and CDR2 sequences are KGHSH and LQKENI. The CDR3 is 15 amino acids. The CDR3 reads CASSPGGQGNQPQHF.

The rearrangement joins TRBV19 to TRBJ2-1. Germline V CDR1 and CDR2: LNHDA, SQIVND (reference sequence). This CDR3 is 12 amino acids long. The CDR3: CATRPSYNEQFF.

J is TRBJ1-2 and V is TRBV7-2. CDR3 length: 14 residues. The germline gives CDR1 SGHTA, CDR2 FQGNSA. The CDR3: CASSLRKEGYGYTF.

The rearrangement uses TRBV4-1 and TRBJ1-1; TCRdb reports TRBD1, a call that lacks DNA to check it against. CDR1 MGHRA and CDR2 YSYEKL come from the germline V gene. There are 18 residues in the CDR3. The CDR3 is CASSQEGTGISTDTEAFF.

V gene TRBV27 combines with J gene TRBJ1-1; TCRdb names TRBD1, which stays unverified in the absence of DNA. Germline V lookup: CDR1 MNHEY, CDR2 SMNVEV (reference sequence). CDR3 length equals 15 residues. The CDR3 loop is CASSLSKGAGTEAFF.

CDR3 amino acids: CASTMSGANVLTF. The chain recombines TRBV12-3 or TRBV12-4 with TRBJ2-6. There are 13 residues in the CDR3.

This rearrangement joins TRBV14 to TRBJ2-3; checking the TCRdb D call of TRBD1 is not possible without DNA. The CDR3 extends over 17 amino acids. Germline assignment: CDR1 SGHDN and CDR2 FVKESK. The CDR3 is CASSQEGRGGATDTQYF.

V is TRBV12-3 or TRBV12-4 and J is TRBJ1-2; the D call from TCRdb, TRBD1, cannot be confirmed without DNA. This CDR3 has 15 residues. The CDR3 here is CASSISLTGGYGYTF.